Below, one T cell receptor (beta chain) is given with its context. Its matching antigen is unknown. The CDR3 covers 16 residues. V trimming: 5 bases; J trimming: 0 bases; junction bases outside the gene matches: 10. From germline, CDR1 is SGHRS and CDR2 YFSETQ. The data originate from a study of graft-versus-host responses after intestinal transplantation. Across the whole study: Isolated intestinal, liver-intestinal, or multivisceral transplants had been given to the recipients.

Study-wide results and caveats: Analysis identified GvH clones in recipient marrow, with some appearing first in ileum or blood.

Some clones are missing from TCRdb's copy, which holds only in-frame ones; the method was immunoSEQ multiplex PCR. The data show 49,000 or so clones, with just under 95% seen just once and 5.5% to 6% held by the top ten. Sequenced here: PBMCs, sampled about 120 weeks after a first intestinal transplant, on the day of a second. The chain joins TRBV5-1 to TRBJ2-7, with 8 bases that match TRBD2. This clonotype was sampled from a human patient who received an intestinal transplant, so some T cells may come from the graft donor. CDR3 sequence (DNA): TGCGCCAGCAGGAAGACGCCGGGGGGGAGCTCCTACGAGCAGTACTTC. This codes for CASRKTPGGSSYEQYF.